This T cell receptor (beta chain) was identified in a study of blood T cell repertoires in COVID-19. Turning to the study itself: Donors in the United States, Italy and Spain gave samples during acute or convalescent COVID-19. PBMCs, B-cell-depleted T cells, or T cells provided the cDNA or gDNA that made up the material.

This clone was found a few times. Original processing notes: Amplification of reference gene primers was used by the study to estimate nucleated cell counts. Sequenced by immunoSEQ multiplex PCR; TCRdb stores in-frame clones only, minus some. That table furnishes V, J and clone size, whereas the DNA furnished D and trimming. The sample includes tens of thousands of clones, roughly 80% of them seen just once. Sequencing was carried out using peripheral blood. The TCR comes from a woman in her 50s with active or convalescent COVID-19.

CDR3 loop: CASSFSGTSGRVNTGELFF. In DNA form, the CDR3 reads TGCGCCAGCAGCTTCTCCGGGACTAGCGGGAGGGTGAACACCGGGGAGCTGTTTTTT. The chain uses TRBV5-1 and TRBJ2-2; 16 nucleotides line up with TRBD2. CDR3 length equals 19 residues. The trim removed 2 bases at V and 1 base at J, leaving 5 bases unmatched. CDR1 SGHRS and CDR2 YFSETQ come from the germline V gene.